A selection of T cell receptor beta chains follows, all from one sample in a study of blood T cells in healthy people across ages. TCRdb re-analysed the 5' RACE reads in MiXCR, keeping a single row per CDR3 protein. The sample yields about 1.5 million distinct CDR3 sequences, 42% seen once. Sequencing was carried out using blood. Source of these receptors: a woman aged 18-29 years in good health. Both conserved end residues are trimmed from each CDR3. The order of the fields is J gene, V gene, CDR3 protein.

j_gene: TRBJ1-1
v_gene: TRBV3-1
CDR3aa: ASSQAGTGPGEAF

j_gene: TRBJ2-7
v_gene: TRBV30
CDR3aa: AWSVVDPLNEQY

j_gene: TRBJ1-6
v_gene: TRBV12-3/TRBV12-4
CDR3aa: ASSTGQGSSPLH

j_gene: TRBJ2-7
v_gene: TRBV7-8
CDR3aa: ASSWIIQGQYEQY

j_gene: TRBJ2-2
v_gene: TRBV7-8
CDR3aa: ASSFVWRGNTGELF

j_gene: TRBJ1-2
v_gene: TRBV28
CDR3aa: ASSENDSPRRGGYT

j_gene: TRBJ2-5
v_gene: TRBV5-1
CDR3aa: ASSLESPLETQY

j_gene: TRBJ1-2
v_gene: TRBV28
CDR3aa: ASSPSGAGGYGYT

j_gene: TRBJ2-7
v_gene: TRBV27
CDR3aa: ASSPTGGHYEQY

j_gene: TRBJ2-1
v_gene: TRBV11-2
CDR3aa: ASSLSLAQF

j_gene: TRBJ2-1
v_gene: TRBV5-6
CDR3aa: ASSLGKFLNTYNEQF

j_gene: TRBJ1-6
v_gene: TRBV3-1
CDR3aa: ASSQVPGVDEIASPLH

j_gene: TRBJ1-1
v_gene: TRBV27
CDR3aa: ASSVRGMNTEAF

j_gene: TRBJ2-1
v_gene: TRBV10-3
CDR3aa: ALGGSSYNEQF

j_gene: TRBJ2-7
v_gene: TRBV28
CDR3aa: ASSLERDTYLQESQY

j_gene: TRBJ2-7
v_gene: TRBV6-6
CDR3aa: ASRAAGAEEQY

j_gene: TRBJ1-5
v_gene: TRBV2
CDR3aa: ASSLWTGSHQPQH

j_gene: TRBJ1-2
v_gene: TRBV20-1
CDR3aa: SARASRNKEHPYGYT

j_gene: TRBJ1-6
v_gene: TRBV12-3/TRBV12-4
CDR3aa: ASRSLGQGRQNSPLH

j_gene: TRBJ2-1
v_gene: TRBV29-1
CDR3aa: SGTDSSYNEQF

j_gene: TRBJ2-3
v_gene: TRBV28
CDR3aa: TSSSPDRGLADTQY

j_gene: TRBJ2-3
v_gene: TRBV20-1
CDR3aa: SATGAGGTTDTQY

j_gene: TRBJ1-6
v_gene: TRBV7-3
CDR3aa: ASSSTGGGPLH

j_gene: TRBJ2-5
v_gene: TRBV4-1
CDR3aa: ASSQGDRVTETQY

j_gene: TRBJ2-2
v_gene: TRBV20-1
CDR3aa: SASGGAGGELF

j_gene: TRBJ2-3
v_gene: TRBV20-1
CDR3aa: SAVAGGKSDTQY

j_gene: TRBJ2-7
v_gene: TRBV6-5
CDR3aa: ASSYGAGDLSYEQY

j_gene: TRBJ2-5
v_gene: TRBV5-1
CDR3aa: ASSLPGGRETQY

j_gene: TRBJ1-4
v_gene: TRBV6-5
CDR3aa: ASKRGGLGKLF

j_gene: TRBJ2-7
v_gene: TRBV6-2/TRBV6-3
CDR3aa: ASSDSPGTEQY

j_gene: TRBJ2-1
v_gene: TRBV27
CDR3aa: ASSLERGVDNEQF

j_gene: TRBJ1-3
v_gene: TRBV20-1
CDR3aa: SARDRVSGNTIY